A single sample gave rise to the 29 T cell receptor beta chains below, sequenced in a study of shared clonotypes between healthy human individuals. This table comes from immunoSEQ multiplex PCR, and its TCRdb copy is limited to in-frame clones, with some not included. This sample has hundreds of thousands of clones; almost 97% occur once, and the top ten carry 0.055% to 0.075%. Sequences were obtained from naive CD4+ T cells sorted from blood. Sample subset: CD45RA+ positively selected. These TCRs come from a woman aged 25 to 39 in good health.

The chain employs TRBV28 and TRBJ1-2, with 8 bases fitting TRBD1. Germline-derived CDR1 and CDR2 are MDHEN and SYDVKM. V lost 5 bases and J lost 0; bases outside the gene matches: 14. The CDR3 loop spans 18 amino acids. The CDR3 nucleotides are TGTGCCAGCAGTCAAAGGGGACGGGACAGGCCAACTAACTATGGCTACACCTTC. As protein: CASSQRGRDRPTNYGYTF.

The chain uses TRBV7-2 and TRBJ1-6, with a weak D call TRBD1 (5 bases). V was shortened by 5 bases and J by 9 bases, with 20 bases between the two germline ends. The CDR3 is made up of 16 amino acids. Germline assignment: CDR1 SGHTA and CDR2 FQGNSA. The CDR3 loop is CASSARTQGASSPLHF. In DNA form, the CDR3 reads TGTGCCAGCAGCGCACGAACCCAGGGTGCGAGTTCACCCCTCCACTTT.

The V and J genes are TRBV5-1 and TRBJ1-1, with TRBD1 as a possible D gene (6 bases). Trimming took 4 bases from V and 5 from J, leaving 18 bases between them. Germline loops: CDR1 SGHRS, CDR2 YFSETQ. This CDR3 is 15 amino acids long. CDR3 loop: CASSDYREVGTEAFF. The CDR3 DNA reads as TGCGCCAGCAGCGACTACAGGGAAGTCGGGACTGAAGCTTTCTTT.

The rearrangement joins TRBV25-1 to TRBJ2-1; 11 nucleotides line up with TRBD2. CDR3 length: 18 residues. Trimming at V came to 3 bases and at J to 0 bases, leaving 7 bases not matched to a gene. The germline V gene has CDR1 MGHDK and CDR2 SYGVNS. The CDR3 coding sequence is TGTGCCAGCAGTGACCCTAGCGGGAGGACCAGCTCCTACAATGAGCAGTTCTTC. Its protein is CASSDPSGRTSSYNEQFF.

The rearrangement links TRBV11-2 to TRBJ1-1; TRBD1 might be the D (5 bases). In germline, CDR1 is SGHAT, CDR2 FQNNGV. V lost 5 bases and J lost 5, with 15 bases in between. The CDR3 covers 14 residues. The CDR3 nucleotides read TGTGCCAGCAGCCGACACCAGGGCCTTACTGAAGCTTTCTTT. This sequence encodes CASSRHQGLTEAFF.

CDR3 in amino acids: CASSLETQYF. The CDR3 coding sequence is TGTGCCAGCAGCTTGGAGACCCAGTACTTC. V usage is TRBV6-1 and J usage is TRBJ2-5, with D unresolved. The CDR3 consists of 10 residues. The germline CDR1 and CDR2 sequences are MNHNS and SASEGT. The ends were cut back, 6 bases at V and 5 bases at J, with 4 bases in the middle.

The chain carries TRBV4-1 and TRBJ1-4; D not resolved. V lost 4 bases to trimming and J lost 7 bases, with 16 bases between them. Germline V gives CDR1 MGHRA, CDR2 YSYEKL. The CDR3 has 15 residues. The CDR3 DNA reads as TGCGCCAGCAGCCTAGGATTCGTGCTGGCTGAAAAACTGTTTTTT. It specifies CASSLGFVLAEKLFF.

The chain is built from TRBV18 and TRBJ1-4; D remains unclear. Germline V gene data show CDR1 as KGHSH and CDR2 as LQKENI. Trimming stripped 3 bases from V and 0 bases from J, with 11 bases between. The CDR3 runs to 16 residues. The CDR3 protein is CASSPSLGATNEKLFF. The CDR3 bases are TGTGCCAGCTCACCCAGCCTCGGAGCAACTAATGAAAAACTGTTTTTT.

This rearrangement joins TRBV5-4 to TRBJ2-7, with D perhaps TRBD1 (5 bases). The CDR3 is 15 amino acids. V was shortened by 4 bases and J by 3 bases, with 17 bases between the two germline ends. Germline V gene data show CDR1 as SGHNT and CDR2 as YYREEE (reference sequence). The CDR3 DNA is TGTGCCAGCAGCCCGGGCGCCGCAGGGATCTACGAGCAGTACTTC. Translation gives CASSPGAAGIYEQYF. Filled out from reference TRBV5-4 and TRBJ2-7, the complete variable domain reads ETGVTQSPTHLIKTRGQQVTLRCSSQSGHNTVSWYQQALGQGPQFIFQYYREEENGRGNFPPRFSGLQFPNYSSELNVNALELDDSALYLCASSPGAAGIYEQYFGPGTRLTVT.

The chain combines TRBV9 with TRBJ1-1, with D maybe TRBD1 (6 bases). CDR3 length: 15 amino acids. Germline-derived CDR1 and CDR2 are SGDLS and YYNGEE. Trimming cost V 4 bases and J 1 base, with 14 bases left between them. CDR3 in DNA: TGTGCCAGCAGCCCGACCGGAGGGGGGAACACTGAAGCTTTCTTT. As protein: CASSPTGGGNTEAFF.

The rearrangement links TRBV7-9 to TRBJ2-7; 7 nucleotides agree with TRBD2. V was clipped by 11 bases and J by 6 bases; unmatched bases: 13. Germline lookup yields CDR1 SEHNR and CDR2 FQNEAQ (reference sequence). The CDR3 loop spans 13 amino acids. CDR3 sequence: CAGRVQGRGEQYF. The CDR3 bases are TGTGCCGGGAGGGTTCAGGGAAGAGGCGAGCAGTACTTC. The full variable domain, its missing parts supplied by reference TRBV7-9 and TRBJ2-7, is DTGVSQNPRHKITKRGQNVTFRCDPISEHNRLYWYRQTLGQGPEFLTYFQNEAQLEKSRLLSDRFSAERPKGSFSTLEIQRTEQGDSAMYLCAGRVQGRGEQYFGPGTRLTVT.

The chain combines TRBV7-9 with TRBJ2-5; D is possibly TRBD1 (6 bases). The DNA end is more similar to TRBJ2-7, so the J call may be wrong. CDR1 is SEHNR, CDR2 FQNEAQ, per germline (reference sequence). The CDR3 totals 15 residues. CDR3 region: CASSLMAAGDYEQYF. As DNA, the CDR3 is TGTGCCAGCAGCTTAATGGCGGCAGGGGACTACGAGCAGTACTTC.

CDR3 DNA sequence: TGCAGCGTTGGAGTAGAGGACAGGGGGTCGGCCGGGGAGCTGTTTTTT. It translates to CSVGVEDRGSAGELFF. The V gene is TRBV29-1, the J gene TRBJ2-2, with 10 bases identical to TRBD1. With V trimmed by 4 bases and J by 6 bases, 11 bases remained unmatched. The V gene's germline CDR1 is SQVTM and CDR2 ANQGSEA. The CDR3 has 16 residues.

J is TRBJ1-3 and V is TRBV7-9; tentative D call: TRBD1 (5 bases). Germline V gene data show CDR1 as SEHNR and CDR2 as FQNEAQ (reference sequence). V lost 5 bases to trimming and J lost 1 base, with 12 bases between them. This CDR3 is built from 15 residues. The chain's CDR3 is CASSQFQGSGNTIYF. CDR3 DNA: TGTGCCAGCAGCCAATTCCAGGGTTCTGGAAACACCATATATTTT. The full variable domain, with the rest looked up from reference TRBV7-9 and TRBJ1-3, is DTGVSQNPRHKITKRGQNVTFRCDPISEHNRLYWYRQTLGQGPEFLTYFQNEAQLEKSRLLSDRFSAERPKGSFSTLEIQRTEQGDSAMYLCASSQFQGSGNTIYFGEGSWLTVV.

This chain joins TRBV25-1 and TRBJ1-5; D is perhaps TRBD1 (5 bases). From germline, CDR1 is MGHDK and CDR2 SYGVNS. CDR3 length: 17 residues. V was cut by 4 bases and J by 5 bases, with 21 bases left in between. The CDR3 DNA sequence: TGTGCCAGCAGTGGAGTAGGGGACCCTGGAGGTCATCAGCCCCAGCATTTT. This codes for CASSGVGDPGGHQPQHF.

The chain joins TRBV27 to TRBJ1-3; D is possibly TRBD1 (5 bases). The CDR3 has 15 amino acids. In germline, CDR1 is MNHEY, CDR2 SMNVEV (reference sequence). V lost 6 bases and J lost 1, with 13 bases in between. In DNA, the CDR3 is TGTGCCAGCAGCCCGCGGGGGACTTCTGGAAACACCATATATTTT. Amino acids: CASSPRGTSGNTIYF.

The V and J genes are TRBV27 and TRBJ1-2; tentatively, D is TRBD1 (5 bases). The CDR3 length is 17 residues. Trimming removed 6 bases from V and 4 bases from J, with 24 bases in between. CDR1 is MNHEY, CDR2 SMNVEV, per germline (reference sequence). The CDR3 DNA is TGTGCCAGCAGAATGATAGCTGGGGGGGGTAGTGGCTATGGCTACACCTTC. It yields the protein CASRMIAGGGSGYGYTF.

The V call is TRBV27, the J call TRBJ1-4; 9 nucleotides line up with TRBD1. Germline lookup yields CDR1 MNHEY and CDR2 SMNVEV (reference sequence). This CDR3 region has 14 residues. V shed 8 bases, J shed 6 bases, and the junction held 7 bases outside the gene matches. The CDR3, as DNA: TGTGCCAGCGGATCCGGGACAGGGTATGAAAAACTGTTTTTT. As protein: CASGSGTGYEKLFF.

The chain recombines TRBV5-1 with TRBJ2-2; D perhaps matches TRBD2 (5 bases). Germline CDR1 reads SGHRS; CDR2 reads YFSETQ. CDR3 length equals 16 residues. V was trimmed by 2 bases and J by 0 bases, leaving 11 bases between them. The CDR3, as DNA: TGCGCCAGCAGCTTTGACCCACTAGCGAACACCGGGGAGCTGTTTTTT. Its protein is CASSFDPLANTGELFF. The complete variable domain, with remaining parts taken from reference TRBV5-1 and TRBJ2-2, reads KAGVTQTPRYLIKTRGQQVTLSCSPISGHRSVSWYQQTPGQGLQFLFEYFSETQRNKGNFPGRFSGRQFSNSRSEMNVSTLELGDSALYLCASSFDPLANTGELFFGEGSRLTVL.

The chain combines TRBV5-1 with TRBJ2-1; 7 positions agree with TRBD2. Germline CDR1 SGHRS, CDR2 YFSETQ. The trim removed 6 bases at V and 7 bases at J, leaving 13 bases unmatched. The CDR3 length is 15 residues. In nucleotides, the CDR3 is TGCGCCAGCATAGGATCCGTGGGAGGGAGTAATGAGCAGTTCTTC. This codes for CASIGSVGGSNEQFF.

This chain joins TRBV4-1 and TRBJ2-1; no reliable D call. Germline CDR1 and CDR2: MGHRA and YSYEKL. There are 15 residues in the CDR3. The V gene lost 1 base and the J gene lost 3 bases, with 10 bases spanning the gap. In nucleotides, the CDR3 is TGCGCCAGCAGCCAAGTTGAGCGAATCTACAATGAGCAGTTCTTC. It translates to CASSQVERIYNEQFF.

The chain uses TRBV6-1 and TRBJ2-7; weak D call: TRBD2 (5 bases). The V gene's germline CDR1 is MNHNS and CDR2 SASEGT. Trimming took 3 bases from V and 0 from J, leaving 9 bases between them. The CDR3 is 14 amino acids. This CDR3 reads CASSEQRSSYEQYF. The CDR3 DNA reads TGTGCCAGCAGTGAGCAGCGGAGCTCCTACGAGCAGTACTTC.

The CDR3 nucleotides read TGTGCCAGCAGTCCCCGGACTAGCGGAGTGCCCTACAATGAGCAGTTCTTC. Protein sequence: CASSPRTSGVPYNEQFF. The chain has TRBV28 and TRBJ2-1; 10 bases line up with TRBD2. Losses at the gene ends were 5 bases for V and 2 bases for J; bases not matched to a gene: 9. From germline, CDR1 is MDHEN and CDR2 SYDVKM. CDR3 size: 17 residues. The variable domain in full, with the rest retrieved from reference TRBV28 and TRBJ2-1, is DVKVTQSSRYLVKRTGEKVFLECVQDMDHENMFWYRQDPGLGLRLIYFSYDVKMKEKGDIPEGYSVSREKKERFSLILESASTNQTSMYLCASSPRTSGVPYNEQFFGPGTRLTVL.

This chain joins TRBV30 and TRBJ2-2; either TRBD1 or TRBD2 may fit D (6 bases each). V was shortened by 5 bases and J by 4 bases, with 17 bases between the two germline ends. Germline values: CDR1 GTSNPN, CDR2 SVGIG (reference sequence). The length of the CDR3 is 15 residues. This CDR3 reads CAWSRRGGLTGELFF. CDR3 in DNA: TGTGCCTGGTCAAGAAGAGGGGGGCTCACCGGGGAGCTGTTTTTT.

The chain carries TRBV11-2 and TRBJ1-3; no clear D gene. The V and J ends lost 7 bases and 8 bases respectively, with 9 bases between them. Germline values: CDR1 SGHAT, CDR2 FQNNGV. The CDR3 has 11 amino acids. Here the CDR3 reads CASKRRDTIYF. DNA for the CDR3: TGTGCCAGCAAGAGGAGGGACACCATATATTTT. Full variable domain (rest looked up from reference TRBV11-2 and TRBJ1-3): EAGVAQSPRYKIIEKRQSVAFWCNPISGHATLYWYQQILGQGPKLLIQFQNNGVVDDSQLPKDRFSAERLKGVDSTLKIQPAKLEDSAVYLCASKRRDTIYFGEGSWLTVV.

V gene TRBV28 combines with J gene TRBJ1-2; 11 bases map to TRBD1. The CDR3 totals 15 residues. Germline V CDR1 and CDR2: MDHEN, SYDVKM. The trim removed 5 bases at V and 5 bases at J, leaving 7 bases unmatched. Here the CDR3 reads CASSHTGTGGYGYTF. CDR3 DNA: TGTGCCAGCAGTCACACCGGGACAGGGGGTTATGGCTACACCTTC.

Only one count was recorded for this clone. The chain uses TRBV29-1 and TRBJ2-4; a possible D gene is TRBD2 (5 bases). Germline V gene data show CDR1 as SQVTM and CDR2 as ANQGSEA. V lost 2 bases and J 2 bases, leaving 16 bases between the germline ends. The CDR3 runs to 16 residues. In nucleotides, the CDR3 is TGCAGCGTTGAAAGGTTAGGGCCGGGGACCAAAAACATTCAGTACTTC. Its translation: CSVERLGPGTKNIQYF.

The rearrangement uses TRBV28 and TRBJ2-7; 8 nucleotides align to TRBD1. CDR3 size: 13 residues. CDR1 MDHEN and CDR2 SYDVKM come from the germline V gene. Unmatched junction bases numbered 3, after V lost 4 bases and J lost 4 bases. The CDR3 nucleotides are TGTGCCAGCAGTTGGACAGGGCGGTACGAGCAGTACTTC. Protein product: CASSWTGRYEQYF.

The chain links TRBV7-6 to TRBJ1-1, with no clear D. V shed 5 bases and J shed 7 bases, with 8 bases lying between them. This CDR3 region has 11 residues. Per the germline V gene, CDR1 is SGHVS and CDR2 is FNYEAQ. CDR3 region: CASSLGGEAFF. The CDR3 coding sequence is TGTGCCAGCAGCCTAGGAGGTGAAGCTTTCTTT.